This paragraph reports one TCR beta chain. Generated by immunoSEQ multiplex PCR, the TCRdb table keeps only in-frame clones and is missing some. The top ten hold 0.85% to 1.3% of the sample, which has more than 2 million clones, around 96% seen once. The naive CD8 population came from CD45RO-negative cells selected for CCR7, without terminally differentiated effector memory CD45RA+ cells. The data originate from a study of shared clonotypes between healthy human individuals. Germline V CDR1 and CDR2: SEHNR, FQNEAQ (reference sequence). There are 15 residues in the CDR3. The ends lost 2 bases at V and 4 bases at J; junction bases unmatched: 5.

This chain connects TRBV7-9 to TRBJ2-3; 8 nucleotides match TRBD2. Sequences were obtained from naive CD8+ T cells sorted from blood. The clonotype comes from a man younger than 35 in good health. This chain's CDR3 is CASSLIAGSPDTQYF. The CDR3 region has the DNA TGTGCCAGCAGCTTAATAGCGGGGAGCCCAGATACGCAGTATTTT.